The 32 T cell receptor beta chains given below trace back to one sample, sequenced in a study of T cells after yellow fever vaccination. Each CDR3 protein is one row after TCRdb ran MiXCR on the 5' RACE reads. The sample yields approximately 600,000 distinct CDR3 sequences, roughly an eighth seen once. The sequencing here drew on PBMCs, taken on the day of the yellow fever booster vaccination. These receptors were taken from a man under 40 who received the YFV17D yellow fever vaccine.

This clonotype turned up a few times. In DNA form, the CDR3 reads TGTGCCAGCAGTTACAGCCGAGTCTCTTATTCACCCCTCCACTTT. Its protein product is CASSYSRVSYSPLHF. V is TRBV6-5 and J is TRBJ1-6; D gene unclear. The CDR3 runs 15 residues. V dropped 2 bases and J dropped 8 bases, with 13 bases sitting between them. Germline V gene sequence: CDR1 MNHEY, CDR2 SVGAGI.

The table lists this clonotype with many counts. The CDR3 nucleotides are TGTGCCACCAGCAGAGATCGACTAGGGACGTTCTTC. As protein: CATSRDRLGTFF. The rearrangement joins TRBV15 to TRBJ2-1; possibly TRBD2 for D (6 bases). The CDR3 loop spans 12 amino acids. The germline gives CDR1 LNHNV, CDR2 YYDKDF (reference sequence). With 0 bases removed from V and 15 bases from J, the gap between germline ends came to 12 bases.

The chain combines TRBV4-3 with TRBJ1-2; unclear D gene. The CDR3 is 15 amino acids. Trimming stripped 0 bases from V and 4 bases from J, with 12 bases between. Germline CDR1 is LGHNA and CDR2 is YSLEER. The CDR3 region is CASSQEVEGTYGYTF. The CDR3 DNA follows: TGCGCCAGCAGCCAAGAGGTAGAGGGAACCTATGGCTACACCTTC.

This clonotype occurred many times. The chain uses TRBV5-1 and TRBJ2-1; 9 bases agree with TRBD2. The CDR3 is 15 amino acids. After removal of 0 bases from V and 7 bases from J, the junction contained 5 bases not matched to a gene. CDR1 is SGHRS and CDR2 is YFSETQ in the germline V gene. The CDR3 here is CASSLVLAGNNEQFF. The CDR3 DNA sequence: TGCGCCAGCAGCTTGGTTCTAGCGGGGAATAATGAGCAGTTCTTC.

This clonotype was detected ten times or more. V usage is TRBV12-3 or TRBV12-4 and J usage is TRBJ1-1; D is unresolved. Deletions cut 2 bases from V and 3 bases from J, with 7 bases between. The CDR3 is made up of 13 amino acids. The CDR3 region has the DNA TGTGCCAGCAGTTTAACGTCGGACACTGAAGCTTTCTTT. The encoded protein is CASSLTSDTEAFF.

In nucleotides, the CDR3 is TGTGCCAGCAGCTTGGAAGGGTACGAGACCCAAGAGACCCAGTACTTC. Encoded protein: CASSLEGYETQETQYF. This rearrangement joins TRBV5-5 to TRBJ2-5; D call uncertain. Germline CDR1 reads SGHKS; CDR2 reads YYEKEE (reference sequence). Trimming pared 0 bases from V and 1 base from J, leaving 13 bases between. The CDR3 length is 16 residues.

Only a few counts were recorded for this clonotype. A junction boundary mismatches the germline segment, possibly from a read error. The CDR3 sequence: CAVSGTANSPLYF. Here the CDR3 DNA reads TGTGCCGTGTCCGGGACTGCCAATTCACCCCTCTACTTT. The chain employs TRBV2 and TRBJ1-6, with a tentative D call TRBD1 (5 bases). The CDR3 consists of 13 residues. The germline CDR1 and CDR2 sequences are SNHLY and FYNNEI.

The chain joins TRBV5-1 to TRBJ1-2, with a tentative D call TRBD1 (6 bases). This CDR3 contains 16 residues. The ends were cut back, 0 bases at V and 0 bases at J, with 12 bases in the middle. Germline CDR1 reads SGHRS; CDR2 reads YFSETQ. CDR3 protein: CASSLVFGQPNYGYTF. CDR3 DNA: TGCGCCAGCAGCTTGGTCTTCGGACAGCCTAACTATGGCTACACCTTC.

The rearrangement joins TRBV12-3 or TRBV12-4 to TRBJ1-2, with 8 bases fitting TRBD1. The V segment lost 6 bases and the J segment 4 bases; nucleotides outside the gene matches: 10. This CDR3 is built from 15 residues. The CDR3 region is CASSPDRATPYGYTF. CDR3 in DNA: TGTGCCAGCAGCCCGGACAGGGCGACTCCCTATGGCTACACCTTC.

The V gene is TRBV25-1, the J gene TRBJ2-2; no clear D. The CDR3 contains 14 residues. Germline values: CDR1 MGHDK, CDR2 SYGVNS. V was trimmed by 1 base and J by 6 bases, leaving 9 bases between them. CDR3 nucleotides: TGTGCCAGCAGTGAATCTACAGAAGCCGGGGAGCTGTTTTTT. Translation gives CASSESTEAGELFF.

This clonotype was detected once. The CDR3 is CASSFWTSGYNEQFF. Written as DNA, the CDR3 is TGTGCCAGCAGCTTTTGGACTAGCGGCTACAATGAGCAGTTCTTC. The chain employs TRBV5-4 and TRBJ2-1, with TRBD2 matching 10 bases. This CDR3 is built from 15 residues. Germline values: CDR1 SGHNT, CDR2 YYREEE (reference sequence). With 2 bases clipped from V and 3 bases from J, the junction kept 2 bases outside the gene matches. The whole variable domain, remainder taken from reference TRBV5-4 and TRBJ2-1, is ETGVTQSPTHLIKTRGQQVTLRCSSQSGHNTVSWYQQALGQGPQFIFQYYREEENGRGNFPPRFSGLQFPNYSSELNVNALELDDSALYLCASSFWTSGYNEQFFGPGTRLTVL.

The sample holds many counts of this clonotype. This rearrangement joins TRBV7-2 to TRBJ2-5; the D is unclear. This CDR3 region has 13 residues. Between the trimmed V and J ends, which lost 1 base and 1 base, there was a span of 4 bases. Germline CDR1 SGHTA, CDR2 FQGNSA. The CDR3 nucleotides are TGTGCCAGCAGCTTAGTGTTCCAAGAGACCCAGTACTTC. This translates into CASSLVFQETQYF.

This clonotype was observed at least ten times. The chain has TRBV18 and TRBJ2-7; D is perhaps TRBD2 (6 bases). CDR1 KGHSH and CDR2 LQKENI come from the germline V gene. V dropped 8 bases and J dropped 0 bases, with 14 bases sitting between them. The CDR3 runs to 14 residues. CDR3 DNA: TGTGCCAGCAGTCCCCGGGGGAGCTCCTACGAGCAGTACTTC. This codes for CASSPRGSSYEQYF.

This clonotype has just a few counts. J is TRBJ2-3 and V is TRBV3-1; TRBD2 matches at 12 bases. The CDR3 has 17 residues. J gave up 4 bases and V 0 bases, and 5 bases lay outside the gene matches. Looked up from germline, CDR1 is LGHDT and CDR2 is YNNKEL (reference sequence). The CDR3 DNA reads as TGTGCCAGCAGCCAAGAGACTAGCGGGAGTCGGGCAGATACGCAGTATTTT. It codes for CASSQETSGSRADTQYF.

This clonotype was detected a few times. The chain couples TRBV21-1 to TRBJ2-7; the D call in the table, TRBD2, was not verified against the DNA. TRBV21-1 is an annotated pseudogene. CDR3 length: 14 residues. The CDR3 is CASIRDYQPYEQYF. DNA of the CDR3: TGTGCCAGCATTAGGGACTACCAGCCCTACGAGCAGTACTTC.

This clonotype was counted at least ten times. V and J are TRBV7-2 and TRBJ2-7; 9 nucleotides agree with TRBD2. The CDR3 contains 16 residues. V lost 2 bases to trimming and J lost 0 bases; unmatched junction nucleotides: 5. Germline loops: CDR1 SGHTA, CDR2 FQGNSA. CDR3 in amino acids: CASSLYLSGSSYEQYF. CDR3 DNA: TGTGCCAGCAGCTTATACCTTAGCGGGAGCTCCTACGAGCAGTACTTC. Full variable domain (outside the CDR3, taken from reference TRBV7-2 and TRBJ2-7): GAGVSQSPSNKVTEKGKDVELRCDPISGHTALYWYRQSLGQGLEFLIYFQGNSAPDKSGLPSDRFSAERTGGSVSTLTIQRTQQEDSAVYLCASSLYLSGSSYEQYFGPGTRLTVT.

This chain joins TRBV20-1 and TRBJ2-3; TRBD2 matches at 10 bases. Trimming cost V 1 base and J 1 base; bases outside gene matches: 5. The CDR3 is made up of 16 amino acids. The germline CDR1 and CDR2 sequences are DFQATT and SNEGSKA (reference sequence). CDR3 DNA sequence: TGCAGTGCTAGAGGCTGGGGGACTAGCGGCACAGATACGCAGTATTTT. Its protein product is CSARGWGTSGTDTQYF.

As DNA, the CDR3 is TGCAGTGCTAGAGATCGAGAGGTTAGGGGAACCAAAAACATTCAGTACTTC. It is translated as CSARDREVRGTKNIQYF. This chain joins TRBV20-1 and TRBJ2-4, with D tentatively TRBD1 (5 bases). Trimming took off 0 bases at V and 2 bases at J, with 17 bases between the two ends. Germline loops: CDR1 DFQATT, CDR2 SNEGSKA (reference sequence). The CDR3 totals 17 residues.

The J gene is TRBJ1-1, the V gene TRBV7-2, with D possibly being TRBD1 (5 bases). The CDR3 has 15 amino acids. Trimming removed 0 bases from V and 7 bases from J, with 15 bases in between. From germline, CDR1 is SGHTA and CDR2 FQGNSA. This CDR3 is CASSLAGFGQHEAFF. Here the CDR3 DNA reads TGTGCCAGCAGCTTAGCGGGGTTTGGACAACATGAAGCTTTCTTT. Looking up the rest from reference TRBV7-2 and TRBJ1-1 gives the full variable domain: GAGVSQSPSNKVTEKGKDVELRCDPISGHTALYWYRQSLGQGLEFLIYFQGNSAPDKSGLPSDRFSAERTGGSVSTLTIQRTQQEDSAVYLCASSLAGFGQHEAFFGQGTRLTVV.

This clonotype was seen only a few times. The chain is built from TRBV24-1 and TRBJ2-1; D remains ambiguous. With 0 bases removed from V and 10 bases from J, the gap between germline ends came to 9 bases. Germline assignment: CDR1 KGHDR and CDR2 SFDVKD. This CDR3 region has 13 residues. The DNA for the CDR3 is TGTGCCACCAGTGATTTGGTCAGTGGCGAGCAGTTCTTC. The encoded protein is CATSDLVSGEQFF.

The rearrangement uses TRBV3-1 and TRBJ2-1; D uncertain. The CDR3 extends over 11 amino acids. Germline values: CDR1 LGHDT, CDR2 YNNKEL (reference sequence). V was cut by 7 bases and J by 8 bases, with 9 bases left in between. CDR3 coding DNA: TGTGCCAGCACTTTTCTGGATGAGCAGTTCTTC. This encodes CASTFLDEQFF.

The rearrangement links TRBV29-1 to TRBJ2-1; 13 bases align to TRBD2. The junction had 3 bases not matched to a gene; V was cut back by 4 bases and J by 9 bases. The CDR3 runs 13 residues. Germline V gene data show CDR1 as SQVTM and CDR2 as ANQGSEA. CDR3 DNA: TGCAGCGTTGGGGGACTAGCGGGAAGTGAGCAGTTCTTC. Translated: CSVGGLAGSEQFF.

The chain has TRBV7-2 and TRBJ2-2; TRBD2 matches 13 bases. Germline V gene lookup returns CDR1 SGHTA and CDR2 FQGNSA. The CDR3 length is 17 residues. V lost 5 bases and J lost 5; bases outside the gene matches: 8. CDR3: CASSGRTSGSKTGELFF. In nucleotides, the CDR3 is TGTGCCAGCAGCGGAAGGACTAGCGGGAGTAAGACCGGGGAGCTGTTTTTT.

The V call is TRBV6-1, the J call TRBJ2-4; tentatively, D is TRBD2 (5 bases). The CDR3 is made up of 12 amino acids. Germline V gene lookup returns CDR1 MNHNS and CDR2 SASEGT. V shed 10 bases and J shed 3 bases, with 10 bases lying between them. This CDR3 reads CATSRVKNIQYF. CDR3 sequence (DNA): TGTGCCACCTCGAGGGTCAAAAACATTCAGTACTTC.

CDR3 residues: CATRPGTLSYNEQFF. The CDR3 DNA reads TGTGCCACCCGCCCCGGGACTCTCTCCTACAATGAGCAGTTCTTC. The V and J genes are TRBV24-1 and TRBJ2-1, with D possibly matching TRBD2 (6 bases). Per germline, CDR1 KGHDR and CDR2 SFDVKD. V lost 9 bases and J lost 0, with 14 bases in between. The CDR3 has 15 amino acids.

The chain combines TRBV4-3 with TRBJ2-3; tentative D call: TRBD2 (5 bases). V lost 0 bases and J lost 4, with 11 bases in between. The V gene's germline CDR1 is LGHNA and CDR2 YSLEER. CDR3 length: 15 amino acids. The CDR3 coding sequence is TGCGCCAGCAGCCAAGAAGGGCTAGCCGCAGATACGCAGTATTTT. Protein sequence: CASSQEGLAADTQYF.

This clonotype was observed a handful of times. This chain links TRBV7-2 with TRBJ2-5; D is unclear. The CDR3 is made up of 15 amino acids. The germline V gene encodes CDR1 SGHTA and CDR2 FQGNSA. V lost 7 bases to trimming and J lost 5 bases, with 20 bases between them. As DNA, the CDR3 is TGTGCCAGCACCCCCGGGCCGGGCCGGGTGGAGACCCAGTACTTC. Protein product: CASTPGPGRVETQYF.

This clonotype was detected many times. J is TRBJ2-5 and V is TRBV7-2, with TRBD1 matching over 9 bases. The trim removed 5 bases at V and 5 bases at J, leaving 9 bases unmatched. The CDR3 is 15 residues long. The germline V gene encodes CDR1 SGHTA and CDR2 FQGNSA. CDR3 nucleotide sequence: TGTGCCAGCAGCCAATACCTCGGGACAGGGGAGACCCAGTACTTC. Translating it yields CASSQYLGTGETQYF. The complete variable domain, with remaining parts taken from reference TRBV7-2 and TRBJ2-5, reads GAGVSQSPSNKVTEKGKDVELRCDPISGHTALYWYRQSLGQGLEFLIYFQGNSAPDKSGLPSDRFSAERTGGSVSTLTIQRTQQEDSAVYLCASSQYLGTGETQYFGPGTRLLVL.

The genes are TRBV18 and TRBJ1-1; perhaps TRBD1 as D (5 bases). This CDR3 has 14 residues. Germline V lookup: CDR1 KGHSH, CDR2 LQKENI. Trimming removed 1 base at V and 3 bases at J, with 9 bases between. The chain's CDR3 is CASSPQGTYTEAFF. The CDR3, as DNA: TGTGCCAGCTCACCACAGGGGACCTACACTGAAGCTTTCTTT.

This clonotype was counted between two and nine times. This chain uses TRBV29-1 with TRBJ2-5, with TRBD2 matching over 9 bases. The ends lost 4 bases at V and 9 bases at J; junction bases unmatched: 12. The CDR3 contains 14 residues. Germline CDR1 SQVTM, CDR2 ANQGSEA. CDR3: CSVGGASGDFSQYF. Here the CDR3 DNA reads TGCAGCGTTGGAGGGGCTAGCGGGGATTTTTCCCAGTACTTC.

This clonotype was found a few times. The CDR3 reads CASSARRTGEDGYTF. In nucleotides, the CDR3 is TGTGCCAGCAGTGCGCGACGGACAGGGGAGGATGGCTACACCTTC. The V gene is TRBV12-3 or TRBV12-4, the J gene TRBJ1-2; 9 bases are a match to TRBD1. This CDR3 spans 15 amino acids. J gave up 6 bases and V 5 bases, and 10 bases lay outside the gene matches.

This clonotype was observed a handful of times. CDR3 bases: TGTGCCAGTAGTATCTCACAGGGGGCCCATGGCTACACCTTC. This sequence encodes CASSISQGAHGYTF. The V call is TRBV19, the J call TRBJ1-2; 9 bases agree with TRBD1. The ends lost 3 bases at V and 6 bases at J; junction bases unmatched: 5. CDR3 size: 14 residues. Germline CDR1 is LNHDA and CDR2 is SQIVND (reference sequence).